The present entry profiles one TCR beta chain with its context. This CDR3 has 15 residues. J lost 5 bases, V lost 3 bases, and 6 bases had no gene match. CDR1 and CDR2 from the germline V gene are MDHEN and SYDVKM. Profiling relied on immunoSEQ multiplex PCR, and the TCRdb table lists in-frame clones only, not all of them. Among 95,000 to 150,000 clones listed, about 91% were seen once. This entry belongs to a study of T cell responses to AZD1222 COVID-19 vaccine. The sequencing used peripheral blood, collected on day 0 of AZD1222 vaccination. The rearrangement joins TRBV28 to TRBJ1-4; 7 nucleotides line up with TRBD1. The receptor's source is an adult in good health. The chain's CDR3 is CASSFSGGTNEKLFF. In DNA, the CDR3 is TGTGCCAGCAGTTTTTCAGGGGGGACAAATGAAAAACTGTTTTTT.